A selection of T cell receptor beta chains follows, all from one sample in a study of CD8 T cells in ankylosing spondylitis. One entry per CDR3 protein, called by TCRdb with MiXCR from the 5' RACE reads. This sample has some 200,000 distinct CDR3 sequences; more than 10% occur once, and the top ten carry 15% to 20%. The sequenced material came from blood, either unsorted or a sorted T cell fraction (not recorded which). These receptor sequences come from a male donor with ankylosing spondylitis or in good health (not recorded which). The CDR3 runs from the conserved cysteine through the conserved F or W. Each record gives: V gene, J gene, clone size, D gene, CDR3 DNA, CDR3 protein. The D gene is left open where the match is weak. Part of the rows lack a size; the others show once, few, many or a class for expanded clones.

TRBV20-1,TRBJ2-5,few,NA,TGCAGTGTACAGGAGTTCCAAGAGACCCAGTACTTC,CSVQEFQETQYF
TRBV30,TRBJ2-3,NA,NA,TGTGCCTGGAGTGACGACGGCACAGATACGCAGTATTTT,CAWSDDGTDTQYF
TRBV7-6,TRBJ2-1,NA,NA,TGTGCCAGCAGCTCTGGGGTGGATGAGCAGTTCTTC,CASSSGVDEQFF
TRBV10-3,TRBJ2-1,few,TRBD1,TGTGCCATCAGGCCGACAGGGGTACATTACGATGAGCAGTTCTTC,CAIRPTGVHYDEQFF
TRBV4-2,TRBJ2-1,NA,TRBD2,TGTGCCAGCAGCCCTTTTCTAGCGGGGGGGGATAATGAGCAGTTCTTC,CASSPFLAGGDNEQFF
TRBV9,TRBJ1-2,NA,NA,TGTGCCAGCAGCGTAGTGGACAGCTATGGCTACACCTTC,CASSVVDSYGYTF
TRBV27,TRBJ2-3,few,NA,TGTGCCAGCAGTTTAACGGGTCCCGCCTACACAGATACGCAGTATTTT,CASSLTGPAYTDTQYF
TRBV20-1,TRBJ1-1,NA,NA,TGCAGTGCTCACCGGGACACTAACACTGAAGCTTTCTTT,CSAHRDTNTEAFF
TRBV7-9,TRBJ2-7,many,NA,TGTGCCAGCAGCTCTCAAGGTGGTTCCTACGAGCAGTACTTC,CASSSQGGSYEQYF
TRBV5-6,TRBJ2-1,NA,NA,TGTGCCAGCAGCTCTCTGAACACCGGGACACTTCTCTCCAATGAGCAGTTCTTC,CASSSLNTGTLLSNEQFF
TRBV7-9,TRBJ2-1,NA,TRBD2,TGTGCCAGCAGCCCGGGACTAAGCAATGAGCAGTTCTTC,CASSPGLSNEQFF
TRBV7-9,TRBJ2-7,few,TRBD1,TGTGCCAGCAGCTTTACTCCCGGGACAGGGACAAACGAGCAGTACTTC,CASSFTPGTGTNEQYF
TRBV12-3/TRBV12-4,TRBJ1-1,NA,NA,TGTGCCAGCAGTTTTACAGGCGGAAACACTGAAGCTTTCTTT,CASSFTGGNTEAFF
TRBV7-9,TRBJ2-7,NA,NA,TGTGCCAGCAGCTTAGGAGGCCGCGAGCAGTACTTC,CASSLGGREQYF
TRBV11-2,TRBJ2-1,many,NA,TGTGCCAGCCACTTTATAGGCGGCCGACTAAGCTCCTACAATGAGCAGTTCTTC,CASHFIGGRLSSYNEQFF
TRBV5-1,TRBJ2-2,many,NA,TGCGCCAGCAGCTTGGAAGGACTCGACCAAATCACCGGGGAGCTGTTTTTT,CASSLEGLDQITGELFF
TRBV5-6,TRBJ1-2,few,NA,TGTGCCAGCAGCTTGGCCGGAAGGCCCTGGGGCTACACCTTC,CASSLAGRPWGYTF
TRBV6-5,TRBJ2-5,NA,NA,TGTGCCAGCAGTTGGGGGGATAAGAGGAACCAGTACTTC,CASSWGDKRNQYF
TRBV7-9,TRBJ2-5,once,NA,TGTGCCAGCAGCTTATATTCAGAGACCCAGTACTTC,CASSLYSETQYF
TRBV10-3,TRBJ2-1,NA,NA,TGTGCCATCAGTGAGTCGGAGGGTACTTACAATGAGCAGTTCTTC,CAISESEGTYNEQFF
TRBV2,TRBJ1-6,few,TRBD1,TGTGCCAGCAGTGAATACGACAGGGTCCTCCACTTT,CASSEYDRVLHF
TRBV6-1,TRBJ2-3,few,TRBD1,TGTGCCAGCGGGTCAGAGGGGGCAGTAGATACGCAGTATTTT,CASGSEGAVDTQYF
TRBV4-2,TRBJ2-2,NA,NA,TGTGCCAGCAGCCAAGAAACCGGGGGGCCCACCGGGGAGCTGTTTTTT,CASSQETGGPTGELFF
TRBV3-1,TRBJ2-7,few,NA,TGTGCCAGCAGCCCCTTGACTAGAAACGAGCAGTACTTC,CASSPLTRNEQYF
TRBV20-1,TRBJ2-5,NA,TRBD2,TGCAGTGCTAGCTCGGGAGGCACATGGGAGACCCAGTACTTC,CSASSGGTWETQYF
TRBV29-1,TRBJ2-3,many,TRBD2,TGCAGCGTTTTAGCGGGATGGACAGATACGCAGTATTTT,CSVLAGWTDTQYF
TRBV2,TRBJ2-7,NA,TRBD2,TGTGCCAGCAGTGAAGGGGGCGGGAGTATATACGAGCAGTACTTC,CASSEGGGSIYEQYF
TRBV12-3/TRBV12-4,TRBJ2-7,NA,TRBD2,TGTGCCAGCAGTTTCGCCGGGACTATCTCCTACGAGCAGTACTTC,CASSFAGTISYEQYF
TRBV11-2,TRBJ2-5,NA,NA,TGTGCCAGCAGCTTCTTAGCGGTAGAGGGTCAAGAGACCCAGTACTTC,CASSFLAVEGQETQYF
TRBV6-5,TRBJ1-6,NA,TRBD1,TGTGCCAGCAGTTCAACGGGACAGGGGGTGAATTCACCCCTCCACTTT,CASSSTGQGVNSPLHF
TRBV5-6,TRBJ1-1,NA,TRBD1,TGTGCCAGCTATGAGGACAGGGTGAACACTGAAGCTTTCTTT,CASYEDRVNTEAFF
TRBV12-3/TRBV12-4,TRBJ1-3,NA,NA,TGTGCCAGCACCCCTGTGGTCTGGAACACCATATATTTT,CASTPVVWNTIYF
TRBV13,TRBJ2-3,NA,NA,TGTGCCAGCAGCTTAGGGTTCGGGACCAATAACACAGATACGCAGTATTTT,CASSLGFGTNNTDTQYF
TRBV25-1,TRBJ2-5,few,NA,TGTGCCAGCAGTGAAGGGGTCGGGCAGACCCAGTACTTC,CASSEGVGQTQYF
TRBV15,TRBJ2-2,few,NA,TGTGCCACCAGCAGTAGACGAGACACCGGGGAGCTGTTTTTT,CATSSRRDTGELFF
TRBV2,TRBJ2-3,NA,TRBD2,TGTGCCAGCAACCTCGACCTACTAGCGGGGGGAGCAGATACGCAGTATTTT,CASNLDLLAGGADTQYF
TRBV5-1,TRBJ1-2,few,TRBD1,TGCGCCAGCAGCGCAACTCAGACAGGGGGTCAAGGCTACACCTTC,CASSATQTGGQGYTF
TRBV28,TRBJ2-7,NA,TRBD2,TGTGCCAGCAGTATAGCGGGGGGGACCTACGAGCAGTACTTC,CASSIAGGTYEQYF
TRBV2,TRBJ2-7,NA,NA,TGTGCCAGCAAATCCGGGAGCTCCTACGAGCAGTACTTC,CASKSGSSYEQYF
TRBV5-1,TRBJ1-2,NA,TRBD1,TGCGCCAGCAGCTTGGATTCAGGGGGAAGTTATGGCTACACCTTC,CASSLDSGGSYGYTF
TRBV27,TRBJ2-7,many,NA,TGTGCCAGCAGTTTAGGACTAAACATCTACGAGCAGTACTTC,CASSLGLNIYEQYF
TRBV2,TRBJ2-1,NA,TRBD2,TGTGCCACCGGGGGGGGTTACAATGAGCAGTTCTTC,CATGGGYNEQFF
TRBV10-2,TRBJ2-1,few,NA,TGCGCCAGCAGTGAGTCGACCGGGACCCTTGAGTTCTTC,CASSESTGTLEFF
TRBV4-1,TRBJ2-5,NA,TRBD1,TGCGCCAGCAGCCAACTTGGGACAGTGGGAGAGACCCAGTACTTC,CASSQLGTVGETQYF